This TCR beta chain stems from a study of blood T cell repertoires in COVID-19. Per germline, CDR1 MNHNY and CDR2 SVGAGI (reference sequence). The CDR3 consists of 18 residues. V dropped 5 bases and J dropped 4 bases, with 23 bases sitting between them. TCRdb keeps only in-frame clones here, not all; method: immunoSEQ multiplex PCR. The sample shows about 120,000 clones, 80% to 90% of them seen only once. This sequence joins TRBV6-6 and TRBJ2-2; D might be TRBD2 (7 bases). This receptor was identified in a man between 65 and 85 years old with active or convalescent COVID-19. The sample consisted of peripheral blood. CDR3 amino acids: CASSPSGGASGATGELFF. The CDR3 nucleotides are TGTGCCAGCAGTCCAAGTGGGGGGGCTAGCGGAGCCACCGGGGAGCTGTTTTTT.